These 14 T cell receptor beta chains were sequenced from one sample in a study of T-cell memory formation after mild COVID-19. TCRdb reprocessed the 5' RACE reads via MiXCR and lists one record per CDR3 protein. Counted here are about 600,000 distinct CDR3 sequences, roughly a fifth occurring once; the ten biggest clones make up approximately 8%. Sequencing used PBMCs or a T cell subset sorted from them (not recorded which). These receptors were taken from an adult woman who had mild COVID-19 (a few samples of this study predate the infection). Cell type and time point are not known.

J is TRBJ2-2 and V is TRBV10-3; 13 bases map to TRBD2. CDR1 and CDR2 (germline): ENHRY, SYGVKD. V trimming: 10 bases; J trimming: 1 base; junction bases outside the gene matches: 6. The CDR3 sequence is 16 residues long. CDR3 amino acids: CATTGLAGRNTGELFF. CDR3 in DNA: TGTGCCACCACGGGACTAGCGGGAAGGAACACCGGGGAGCTGTTTTTT.

A few counts support this clonotype. The rearrangement links TRBV29-1 to TRBJ1-1, with D possibly matching TRBD1 (6 bases). CDR1 is SQVTM and CDR2 is ANQGSEA in the germline V gene. The V end lost 6 bases, the J end lost 5 bases, and 16 bases lay between the germline ends. The CDR3 totals 13 residues. The CDR3 coding sequence is TGCAGCGTCGCATTACAGGGTTCAACTGAAGCTTTCTTT. It encodes CSVALQGSTEAFF.

This clonotype was observed a handful of times. The chain links TRBV5-1 to TRBJ2-7; a possible D gene is TRBD1 (6 bases). The V end lost 0 bases, the J end lost 3 bases, and 16 bases lay between the germline ends. The CDR3 spans 16 residues. Looked up from germline, CDR1 is SGHRS and CDR2 is YFSETQ. The CDR3 bases are TGCGCCAGCAGCTTGGTCACAGGGATTGGGGTCTACGAGCAGTACTTC. Amino acid sequence: CASSLVTGIGVYEQYF.

This clonotype occurred a few times. The rearrangement uses TRBV20-1 and TRBJ2-7; 10 bases match TRBD1. This CDR3 is 16 amino acids long. Germline loops: CDR1 DFQATT, CDR2 SNEGSKA (reference sequence). J was trimmed by 2 bases and V by 2 bases; bases with no gene match: 9. CDR3 residues: CSARPLGTGVTYEQYF. Written as DNA, the CDR3 is TGCAGTGCTAGACCCTTAGGGACAGGGGTGACCTACGAGCAGTACTTC.

V gene TRBV11-2 combines with J gene TRBJ1-2, with TRBD1 matching over 7 bases. Per the germline V gene, CDR1 is SGHAT and CDR2 is FQNNGV. Trimming cost V 5 bases and J 1 base; bases outside gene matches: 7. The CDR3 loop spans 15 amino acids. For the CDR3, the DNA is TGTGCCAGCAGCCCTTCCGGGACAGATAACTATGGCTACACCTTC. It codes for CASSPSGTDNYGYTF.

The chain has TRBV4-3 and TRBJ1-3, with D perhaps matching TRBD1 (5 bases). The CDR3 contains 16 residues. The ends were cut back, 0 bases at V and 8 bases at J, with 17 bases in the middle. Germline V gene lookup returns CDR1 LGHNA and CDR2 YSLEER. CDR3 in DNA: TGCGCCAGCAGCCAAGATAGGAACAGGAGGTTGGACACCATATATTTT. It translates to CASSQDRNRRLDTIYF.

This sequence joins TRBV7-3 and TRBJ2-5; no reliable D call. V lost 3 bases to trimming and J lost 5 bases, with 16 bases between them. CDR1 and CDR2 from the germline V gene are SGHTA and FQGTGA. This CDR3 is built from 15 residues. This CDR3 reads CASSLGGVITETQYF. Written as DNA, the CDR3 is TGTGCCAGCAGCTTGGGTGGGGTGATCACGGAGACCCAGTACTTC.

The rearrangement links TRBV5-1 to TRBJ2-3; D might be TRBD1 (6 bases). Germline CDR1 is SGHRS and CDR2 is YFSETQ. Trimming pared 7 bases from V and 0 bases from J, leaving 12 bases between. This CDR3 contains 14 residues. The CDR3 here is CASFPGQSTDTQYF. The CDR3 coding sequence is TGCGCCAGCTTCCCCGGACAGAGCACAGATACGCAGTATTTT.

V is TRBV7-9 and J is TRBJ1-4; D is unresolved. Between the trimmed V and J ends, which lost 3 bases and 4 bases, there was a span of 6 bases. CDR1 is SEHNR and CDR2 is FQNEAQ in the germline V gene (reference sequence). The CDR3 consists of 13 residues. The chain's CDR3 is CASSFGSNEKLFF. Here the CDR3 DNA reads TGTGCCAGCAGCTTCGGCAGTAATGAAAAACTGTTTTTT. The variable domain in full, completed from reference TRBV7-9 and TRBJ1-4, reads DTGVSQNPRHKITKRGQNVTFRCDPISEHNRLYWYRQTLGQGPEFLTYFQNEAQLEKSRLLSDRFSAERPKGSFSTLEIQRTEQGDSAMYLCASSFGSNEKLFFGSGTQLSVL.

This clonotype was picked up a small number of times. This chain connects TRBV7-2 to TRBJ1-1, with D tentatively TRBD1 (5 bases). The CDR3 runs 17 residues. V lost 5 bases, J lost 1 base, and 20 bases lay in between. CDR1 is SGHTA and CDR2 is FQGNSA in the germline V gene. The chain's CDR3 is CASSLTTAAQGNTEAFF. The CDR3 DNA reads as TGTGCCAGCAGCCTCACTACGGCAGCCCAGGGGAACACTGAAGCTTTCTTT.

This clonotype was detected only a few times. The genes are TRBV20-1 and TRBJ1-2; TRBD1 is a possible D gene (6 bases). Trimming stripped 1 base from V and 7 bases from J, with 16 bases between. Germline V gene data show CDR1 as DFQATT and CDR2 as SNEGSKA (reference sequence). The CDR3 sequence is 14 residues long. The CDR3 loop is CSARADRLQSGYTF. As DNA, the CDR3 is TGCAGTGCTAGAGCTGACAGGCTGCAGTCTGGCTACACCTTC.

This clonotype was found a few times. V and J are TRBV10-3 and TRBJ1-6; 8 bases are a match to TRBD1. CDR1 and CDR2 (germline): ENHRY, SYGVKD. The CDR3 runs to 14 residues. V lost 6 bases, J lost 7 bases, and 5 bases stayed unmatched. CDR3 residues: CAIRDRALNSPLHF. In nucleotides, the CDR3 is TGTGCCATCAGGGACAGGGCCTTGAATTCACCCCTCCACTTT.

The genes are TRBV12-3 or TRBV12-4 and TRBJ2-5; no definite D call. The CDR3 has 13 amino acids. The germline V and J ends were trimmed by 4 bases and 5 bases, with 11 bases remaining between them. In nucleotides, the CDR3 is TGTGCCAGCAGTTGGAGCGTCGGGGAGACCCAGTACTTC. Translated: CASSWSVGETQYF.

V and J are TRBV9 and TRBJ2-1; D may be TRBD1 (5 bases). V lost 0 bases, J lost 7 bases, and 11 bases lay in between. Germline V gene sequence: CDR1 SGDLS, CDR2 YYNGEE. The CDR3 extends over 14 amino acids. CDR3: CASSVGFQGNEQFF. The CDR3 nucleotides are TGTGCCAGCAGCGTAGGGTTTCAGGGTAATGAGCAGTTCTTC. The variable domain in full, completed from reference TRBV9 and TRBJ2-1, reads DSGVTQTPKHLITATGQRVTLRCSPRSGDLSVYWYQQSLDQGLQFLIQYYNGEERAKGNILERFSAQQFPDLHSELNLSSLELGDSALYFCASSVGFQGNEQFFGPGTRLTVL.